The following is a T cell receptor (beta chain) sequence with its context. No antigen is known for it. In the PCR, 60 Vbeta and 13 Jbeta primers were used. Profiling relied on immunoSEQ multiplex PCR, and the TCRdb table lists in-frame clones only, not all of them. The sample carries approximately 72,000 clones, under 80% recorded once. Per germline, CDR1 SGHDT and CDR2 YYEEEE. This CDR3 region has 13 residues. This entry belongs to a study of cytomegalovirus exposure and HLA in healthy donors. Findings and caveats of the study: TCR beta chains numbering more than 150 were designated cytomegalovirus-associated.

This receptor was taken from a male donor in good health and CMV-seropositive. The V gene is TRBV5-6, the J gene TRBJ2-5, with D unresolved. The J call may not be correct, given that the DNA end is closer to TRBJ2-7. Material for sequencing was PBMCs. The CDR3 loop reads CASSPGSTYEQYF. CDR3 in DNA: TGTGCCAGCAGCCCCGGGTCCACCTACGAGCAGTACTTC.